This T cell receptor beta chain was captured in a study of blood T cell repertoires in COVID-19. Study at large: Sites in the United States, Italy and Spain provided acute and convalescent COVID-19 samples.

Seattle researchers signed up patients amid active infection and tracked them longitudinally. Per the original data handling: Reference gene primer amplification gave estimated nucleated cell counts. Only in-frame clones appear in the TCRdb table, and some are missing; sequencing was by immunoSEQ multiplex PCR. V and J calls and clone size come straight from that table; D and trimming were deduced from the DNA. The sample shows approximately 200,000 clones, about 93% of them seen only once. Trimming pared 4 bases from V and 1 base from J, leaving 13 bases between. CDR3 length: 15 residues. Germline-derived CDR1 and CDR2 are SGHAT and FQNNGV. This clone was found once.

This chain joins TRBV11-2 and TRBJ1-1; D perhaps matches TRBD1 (5 bases). The clonotype originates from a young man with COVID-19, enrolled during active disease. Input material: peripheral blood. The CDR3 nucleotides read TGTGCCAGCAGCTCCATACAGGTACCGAACACTGAAGCTTTCTTT. Translating gives CASSSIQVPNTEAFF.